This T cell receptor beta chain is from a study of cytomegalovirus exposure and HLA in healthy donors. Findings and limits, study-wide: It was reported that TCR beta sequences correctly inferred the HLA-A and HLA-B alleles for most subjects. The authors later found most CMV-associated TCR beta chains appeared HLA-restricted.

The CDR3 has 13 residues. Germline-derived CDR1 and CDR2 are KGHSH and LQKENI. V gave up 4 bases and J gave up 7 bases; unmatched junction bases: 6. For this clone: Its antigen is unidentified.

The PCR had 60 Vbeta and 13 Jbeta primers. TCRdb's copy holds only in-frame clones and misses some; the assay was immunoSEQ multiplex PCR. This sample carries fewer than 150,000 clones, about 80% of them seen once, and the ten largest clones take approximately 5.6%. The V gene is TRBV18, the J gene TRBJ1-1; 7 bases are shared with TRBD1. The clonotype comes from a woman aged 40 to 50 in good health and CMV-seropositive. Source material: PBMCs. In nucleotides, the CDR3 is TGTGCCAGCTCACGGGGGACAGCTAATGAAGCTTTCTTT. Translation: CASSRGTANEAFF.